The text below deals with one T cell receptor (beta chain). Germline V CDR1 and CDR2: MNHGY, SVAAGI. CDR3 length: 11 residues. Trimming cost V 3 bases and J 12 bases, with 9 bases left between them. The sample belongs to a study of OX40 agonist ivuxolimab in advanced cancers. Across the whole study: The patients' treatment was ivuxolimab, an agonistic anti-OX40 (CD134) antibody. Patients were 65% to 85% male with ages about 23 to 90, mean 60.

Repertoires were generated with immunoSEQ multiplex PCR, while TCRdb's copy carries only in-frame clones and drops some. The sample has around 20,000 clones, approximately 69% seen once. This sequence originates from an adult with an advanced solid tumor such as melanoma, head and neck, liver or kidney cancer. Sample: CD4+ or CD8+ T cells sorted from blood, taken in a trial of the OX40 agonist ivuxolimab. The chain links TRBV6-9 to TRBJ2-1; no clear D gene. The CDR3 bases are TGTGCCAGCAGTTACGGCAGCGTGCAGTTCTTC. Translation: CASSYGSVQFF.